This T cell receptor (beta chain) appears in the sequencing data of a study of spatial heterogeneity in lung cancer. Study as a whole: Alpha-chain sequences were consistently detected in smaller numbers than beta-chain sequences. In the raw reads, each unique TCR and UMI combination was present more than ten times on average.

Study-wide points: Ubiquitous expanded tumor TCRs appeared in blood more at resection than follow-up.

Worth noting for this clonotype: Its antigen is still unknown.

Time point indicated: sample taken at primary tumor resection. Whole RNA, which was extracted from tumor, nontumor lung tissue or frozen PBMC, was sequenced without any cell sorting. On each TCR cDNA molecule, a unique molecular identifier was present. Each CDR3 protein is one row after TCRdb ran MiXCR on the 5' RACE reads. The table lists fewer than 45,000 distinct CDR3 sequences, 6% to 7% of them singletons. Trimming cost V 4 bases and J 8 bases; bases outside gene matches: 8. The length of the CDR3 is 15 residues. Germline V gene data show CDR1 as LGHNA and CDR2 as YSLEER. The chain joins TRBV4-3 to TRBJ1-6; TRBD1 agrees at 7 bases. The sequencing here drew on PBMCs, taken at surgery. This TCR was sampled from a female donor with early-stage non-small cell lung cancer. The CDR3 region is CASSLRQGPHSPLHF. The CDR3 DNA is TGCGCCAGCAGCCTAAGACAGGGTCCCCATTCACCCCTCCACTTT.